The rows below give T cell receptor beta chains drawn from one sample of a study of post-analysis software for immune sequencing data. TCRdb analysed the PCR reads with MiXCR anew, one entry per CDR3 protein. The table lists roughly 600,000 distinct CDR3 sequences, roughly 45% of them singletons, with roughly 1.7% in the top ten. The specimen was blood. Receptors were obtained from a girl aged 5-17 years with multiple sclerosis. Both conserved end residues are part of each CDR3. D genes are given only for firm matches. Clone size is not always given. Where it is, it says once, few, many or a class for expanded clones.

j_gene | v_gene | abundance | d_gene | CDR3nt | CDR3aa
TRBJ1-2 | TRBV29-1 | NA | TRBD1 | TGCGCTGAGGGGGACAGCTTCTATGGCTACACCTTC | CAEGDSFYGYTF
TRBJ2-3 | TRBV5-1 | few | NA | TGCGCCAGCAGCTTGGCGGCCGATAGCATCCCAGATACGCAGTATTTT | CASSLAADSIPDTQYF
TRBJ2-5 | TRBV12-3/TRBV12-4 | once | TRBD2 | TGTGCCAGCAGCCTAACTGGACTAGACCGCGGTGAGCAGTACTTC | CASSLTGLDRGEQYF
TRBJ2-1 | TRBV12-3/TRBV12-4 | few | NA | TGTGCCAGCGAATGGGGGGATAGCGGCCAAAGGAATGAGCAGTTCTTC | CASEWGDSGQRNEQFF
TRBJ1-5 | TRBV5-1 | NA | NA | TGCGCCAGCAGCTTCGTACAGAATAATCAGCCCCAGCATTTT | CASSFVQNNQPQHF
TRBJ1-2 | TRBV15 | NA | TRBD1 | TGTGCCACCTCTCCTGGGACAGGGACCTATGGCTACACCTTC | CATSPGTGTYGYTF
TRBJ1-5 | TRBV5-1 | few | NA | TGCGCCAGCAGCTTGGGACAGATCAATCAGCCCCAGCATTTT | CASSLGQINQPQHF
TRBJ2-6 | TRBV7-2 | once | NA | TGTGCCAGCACTAGATTCCTGGGGGCCAACGTCCTGACTTTC | CASTRFLGANVLTF
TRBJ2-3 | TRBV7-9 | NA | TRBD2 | TGTGCCAGCAGCCAACTAGCGGGAGGGCCCACAGATACGCAGTATTTT | CASSQLAGGPTDTQYF
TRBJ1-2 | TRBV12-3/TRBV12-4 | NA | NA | TGTGCCACGTGGAAGTCGGGGAAGGAATATGGCTACACCTTC | CATWKSGKEYGYTF
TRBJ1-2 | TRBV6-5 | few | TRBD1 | TGTGCCAGCCGGACAGGGACCGGCTACACCTTC | CASRTGTGYTF
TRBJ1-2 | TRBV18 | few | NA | TGTGCCAGCTCACCACGGGACGGAGCCGGTAGTGTTAATGGCTACACCTTC | CASSPRDGAGSVNGYTF
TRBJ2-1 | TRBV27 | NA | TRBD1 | TGTGCCAGCAGTTTCACAGGGGGCGAGCAGTTCTTC | CASSFTGGEQFF
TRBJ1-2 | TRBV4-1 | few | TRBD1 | TGCGCCAGCAGCTACCCCCAGGGGGGAAACTATGGCTACACCTTC | CASSYPQGGNYGYTF
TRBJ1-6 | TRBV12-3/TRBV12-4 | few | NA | TGTGCCAGCTGCAGGGGAGGTTCACCCCTCCACTTT | CASCRGGSPLHF
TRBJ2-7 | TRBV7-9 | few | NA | TGTGCCAGCAGCCCCCCGGACAGCTCTTACGAGCAGTACTTC | CASSPPDSSYEQYF
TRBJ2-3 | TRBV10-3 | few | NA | TGTGCCATCGGGTGGAACACAGATACGCAGTATTTT | CAIGWNTDTQYF
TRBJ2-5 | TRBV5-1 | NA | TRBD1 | TGCGCCAGCAGCTCCACCGGACAGGCCCAAGAGACCCAGTACTTC | CASSSTGQAQETQYF
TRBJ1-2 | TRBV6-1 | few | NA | TGTGCCAGCAGTGAAGTAGGAATGGTTGGCTACACCTTC | CASSEVGMVGYTF
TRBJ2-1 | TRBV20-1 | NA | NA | TGCAGTGCTAGGGAGGGGGCTTACAATGAGCAGTTCTTC | CSAREGAYNEQFF
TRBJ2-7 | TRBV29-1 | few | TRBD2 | TGCAGCGTTGAAGATCCCCGCGAACCTACTAGCGGGAGTTTCAACGAGCAGTACTTC | CSVEDPREPTSGSFNEQYF
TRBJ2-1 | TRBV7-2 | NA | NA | TGTGCCAGCAGCTTAAAGGAGAGCAATGAGCAGTTCTTC | CASSLKESNEQFF
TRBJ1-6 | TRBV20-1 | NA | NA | TGCAGTGCTCCTTTCGGGTGGTCCTATAATTCACCCCTCCACTTT | CSAPFGWSYNSPLHF
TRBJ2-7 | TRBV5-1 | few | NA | TGCGCCAGCAGCTTGACAGGGATCTACGAGCAGTACTTC | CASSLTGIYEQYF
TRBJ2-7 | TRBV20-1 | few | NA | TGCAGTGCTAGGGATAATACTCGCTCCTACGAGCAGTACTTC | CSARDNTRSYEQYF
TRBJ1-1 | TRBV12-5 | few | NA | TGTGCTAGTGGTTTGCTCTTGCGGGACCACACTCCGAACACTGAAGCTTTCTTT | CASGLLLRDHTPNTEAFF
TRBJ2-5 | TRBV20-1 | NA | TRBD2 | TGCAGTGCTACGGGACTAGCGGAGACCCAGTACTTC | CSATGLAETQYF
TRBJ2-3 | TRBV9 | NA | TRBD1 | TGTGCCAGCAGCGTAGCAGGGGGCGTTGCAGATACGCAGTATTTT | CASSVAGGVADTQYF
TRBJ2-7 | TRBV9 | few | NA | TGTGCCAGCAGCGTAGGCCCTAGCAGGGCGGCCTACGAGCAGTACTTC | CASSVGPSRAAYEQYF
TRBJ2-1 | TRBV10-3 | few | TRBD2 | TGTGCCATCAGTGAGTCGGGGGAGGGCAATGAGCAGTTCTTC | CAISESGEGNEQFF
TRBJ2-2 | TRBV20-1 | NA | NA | TGCAGTGCTAGGAACGCGGGCGATACCGGGGAGCTGTTTTTT | CSARNAGDTGELFF
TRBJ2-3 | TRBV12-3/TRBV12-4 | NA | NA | TGTGCCAGCAGTTTTTTGTGGGATACGCAGTATTTT | CASSFLWDTQYF
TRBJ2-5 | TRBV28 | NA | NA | TGTGCCAGCAGCGTCCGCGACGGGAGAGCTGAGACCCAGTACTTC | CASSVRDGRAETQYF
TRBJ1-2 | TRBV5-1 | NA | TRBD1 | TGCGCCAGCAGCTACCGGGACCCAGGGGGCCCTGGCTACACCTTC | CASSYRDPGGPGYTF
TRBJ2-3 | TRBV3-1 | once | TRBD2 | TGTGCCAGCAGCACTAGCGGGAGCATAGGAGATACGCAGTATTTT | CASSTSGSIGDTQYF
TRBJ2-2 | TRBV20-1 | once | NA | TGCAGTGCTAGAGTGCCCGCCACCGGGGAGCTGTTTTTT | CSARVPATGELFF
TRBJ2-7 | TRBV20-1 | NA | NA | TGCAGTGCCACCAGACCCTCTGCCGCCTACGAGCAGTACTTC | CSATRPSAAYEQYF
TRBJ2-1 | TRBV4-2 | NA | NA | TGTGCCAGCAGCCAAGCTACGGGAGATAGGAATGAGCAGTTCTTC | CASSQATGDRNEQFF
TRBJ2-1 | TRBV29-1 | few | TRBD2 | TGCAGCGTTGAAGATGTTGGGACTAGCGACTACAATGAGCAGTTCTTC | CSVEDVGTSDYNEQFF
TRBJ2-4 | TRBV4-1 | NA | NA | TGCGCCAGCAGCCAAGTCAATACTAGAATGCGAAACATAGCCAAAAACATTCAGTACTTC | CASSQVNTRMRNIAKNIQYF